Each of the 5 T cell receptor beta chains below was sequenced from the same sample in a study of beta chain features in type 1 diabetes. General study points: People with Type 1 diabetes carried modestly yet significantly shorter TCRB CDR3s in all four CD4+ subsets.

Antigen specificity for these receptors is unknown. Investigators reverse transcribed all isolated RNA, so they sequenced expressed TCRB transcripts. Clones were read by immunoSEQ multiplex PCR, and TCRdb kept only the in-frame ones, dropping some. The data contain around 56,000 clones, around 50% of them singletons. The sample was Tregs from blood. These receptors were collected from a woman aged 40 to 50 with type 1 diabetes.

The chain joins TRBV6-5 to TRBJ2-1; 8 bases line up with TRBD2. In germline, CDR1 is MNHEY, CDR2 SVGAGI. With V trimmed by 2 bases and J by 3 bases, 3 bases remained unmatched. The CDR3 spans 15 residues. The DNA of the CDR3 is TGTGCCAGCAGTTACGGCGGGAGGCGCTACAATGAGCAGTTCTTC. Its protein is CASSYGGRRYNEQFF.

The genes are TRBV18 and TRBJ2-7, with 8 positions matching TRBD1. This CDR3 is 15 amino acids long. V was pared by 0 bases and J by 5 bases, with 6 bases of the junction left unmatched. The germline V gene encodes CDR1 KGHSH and CDR2 LQKENI. DNA for the CDR3: TGTGCCAGCTCACCACCGGGACAGGCGGGGAACGAGCAGTACTTC. This translates into CASSPPGQAGNEQYF.

The chain links TRBV7-2 to TRBJ2-7, with unresolved D. The CDR3 spans 16 residues. Deletions cut 5 bases from V and 6 bases from J, with 23 bases between. Germline V gives CDR1 SGHTA, CDR2 FQGNSA. CDR3 residues: CASSPTPSILDSEQYF. Written as DNA, the CDR3 is TGTGCCAGCAGCCCCACCCCTAGTATCCTCGACTCCGAGCAGTACTTC. The entire variable domain, with the rest obtained from reference TRBV7-2 and TRBJ2-7, is as follows: GAGVSQSPSNKVTEKGKDVELRCDPISGHTALYWYRQSLGQGLEFLIYFQGNSAPDKSGLPSDRFSAERTGGSVSTLTIQRTQQEDSAVYLCASSPTPSILDSEQYFGPGTRLTVT.

The table lists this clone with a few counts. The chain uses TRBV4-1 and TRBJ1-2, with no clear D. V lost 4 bases and J 0 bases, leaving 12 bases between the germline ends. Germline values: CDR1 MGHRA, CDR2 YSYEKL. There are 15 residues in the CDR3. In nucleotides, the CDR3 is TGCGCCAGCAGCCTCCTGACGGAGTCTAACTATGGCTACACCTTC. Translation gives CASSLLTESNYGYTF.

The rearrangement joins TRBV4-1 to TRBJ1-4, with TRBD1 matching 7 bases. Trimming removed 4 bases from V and 10 bases from J; junction bases left unmatched: 12. CDR3 size: 15 residues. Per germline, CDR1 MGHRA and CDR2 YSYEKL. The CDR3 DNA sequence: TGCGCCAGCAGCCGATCGACAGGGTCGGCAGGAAAACTGTTTTTT. This translates into CASSRSTGSAGKLFF.